This T cell receptor beta chain appears in the sequencing data of a study of cytomegalovirus exposure and HLA in healthy donors. 60 Vbeta and 13 Jbeta primers were used in PCR. Clones were sequenced by immunoSEQ multiplex PCR, and TCRdb holds only the in-frame ones, with some missing. The sample comprises about 160,000 clones, about four fifths of which are singletons, and around 11% rests with the top ten. Germline V gives CDR1 SGHTA, CDR2 FQGNSA. The CDR3 extends over 15 amino acids. Trimming removed 8 bases at V and 0 bases at J, with 14 bases between. The rearrangement links TRBV7-2 to TRBJ1-3; D gene ambiguous. The source of this sequence is a man aged 45-65 years in good health and CMV-seropositive. The sample was PBMCs. CDR3 in DNA: TGTGCCAGCGTTTCTAGGCGGTCCTCTGGAAACACCATATATTTT. This codes for CASVSRRSSGNTIYF.